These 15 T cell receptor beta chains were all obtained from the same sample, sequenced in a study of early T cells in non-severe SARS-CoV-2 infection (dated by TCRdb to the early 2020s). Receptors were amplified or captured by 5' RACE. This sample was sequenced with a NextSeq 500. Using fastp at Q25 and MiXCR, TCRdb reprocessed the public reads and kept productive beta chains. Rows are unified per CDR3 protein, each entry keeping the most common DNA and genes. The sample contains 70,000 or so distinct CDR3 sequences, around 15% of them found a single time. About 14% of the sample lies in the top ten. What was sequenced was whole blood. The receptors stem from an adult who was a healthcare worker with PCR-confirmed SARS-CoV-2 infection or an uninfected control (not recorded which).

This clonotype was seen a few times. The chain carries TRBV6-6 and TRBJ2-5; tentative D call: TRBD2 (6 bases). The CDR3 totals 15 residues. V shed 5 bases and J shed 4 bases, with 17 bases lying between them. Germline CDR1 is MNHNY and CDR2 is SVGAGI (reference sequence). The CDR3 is CASSPSPIGGETQYF. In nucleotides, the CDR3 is TGTGCCAGCAGTCCATCCCCCATCGGGGGAGAGACCCAGTACTTC.

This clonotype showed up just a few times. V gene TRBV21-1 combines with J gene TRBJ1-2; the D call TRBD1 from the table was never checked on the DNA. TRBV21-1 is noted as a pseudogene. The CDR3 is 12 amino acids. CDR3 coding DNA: TGTGCCAGCAGCATCCCCCCCATTGGGTACACCTTC. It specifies CASSIPPIGYTF.

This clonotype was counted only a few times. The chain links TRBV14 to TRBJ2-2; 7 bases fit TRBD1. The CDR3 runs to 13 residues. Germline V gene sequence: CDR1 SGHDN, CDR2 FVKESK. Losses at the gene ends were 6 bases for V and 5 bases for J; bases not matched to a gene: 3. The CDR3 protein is CASRLTGTGELFF. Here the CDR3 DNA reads TGTGCCAGCAGATTGACAGGGACCGGGGAGCTGTTTTTT.

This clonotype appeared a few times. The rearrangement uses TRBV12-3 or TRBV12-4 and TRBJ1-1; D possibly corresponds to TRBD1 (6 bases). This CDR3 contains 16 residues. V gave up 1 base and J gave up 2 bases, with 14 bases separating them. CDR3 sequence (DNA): TGTGCCAGCAGTTTAGAGGACAGAATTTTCAACACTGAAGCTTTCTTT. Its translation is CASSLEDRIFNTEAFF.

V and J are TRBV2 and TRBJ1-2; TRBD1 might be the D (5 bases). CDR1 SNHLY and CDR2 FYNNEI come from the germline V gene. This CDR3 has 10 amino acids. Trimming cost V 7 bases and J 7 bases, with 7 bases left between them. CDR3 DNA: TGTGCCAGCAAAGACAGTGGCTACACCTTC. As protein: CASKDSGYTF.

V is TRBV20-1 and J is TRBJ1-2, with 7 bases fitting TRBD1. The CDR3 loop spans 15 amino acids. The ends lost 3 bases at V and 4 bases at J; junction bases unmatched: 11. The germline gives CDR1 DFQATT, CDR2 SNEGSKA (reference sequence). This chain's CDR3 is CSASKGAPDGYGYTF. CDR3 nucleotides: TGCAGTGCTAGCAAGGGGGCCCCGGACGGCTATGGCTACACCTTC.

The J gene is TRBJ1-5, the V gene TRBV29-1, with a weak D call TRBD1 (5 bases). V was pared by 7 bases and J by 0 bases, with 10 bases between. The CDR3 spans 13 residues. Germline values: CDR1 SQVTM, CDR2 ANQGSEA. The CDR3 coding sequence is TGCAGCGCCAGGGATAATAGCAATCAGCCCCAGCATTTT. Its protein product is CSARDNSNQPQHF.

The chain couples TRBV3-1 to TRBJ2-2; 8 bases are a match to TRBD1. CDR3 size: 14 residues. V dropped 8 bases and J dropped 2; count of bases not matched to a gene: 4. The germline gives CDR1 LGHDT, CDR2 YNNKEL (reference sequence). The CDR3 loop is CASVDRGNTGELFF. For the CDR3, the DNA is TGTGCCAGCGTCGACAGGGGCAACACCGGGGAGCTGTTTTTT.

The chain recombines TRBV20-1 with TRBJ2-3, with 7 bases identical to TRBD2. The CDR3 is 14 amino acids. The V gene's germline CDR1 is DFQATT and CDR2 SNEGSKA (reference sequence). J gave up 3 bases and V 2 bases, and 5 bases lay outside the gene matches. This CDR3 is CSARLRGSTDTQYF. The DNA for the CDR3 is TGCAGTGCTAGACTGCGGGGGTCTACAGATACGCAGTATTTT.

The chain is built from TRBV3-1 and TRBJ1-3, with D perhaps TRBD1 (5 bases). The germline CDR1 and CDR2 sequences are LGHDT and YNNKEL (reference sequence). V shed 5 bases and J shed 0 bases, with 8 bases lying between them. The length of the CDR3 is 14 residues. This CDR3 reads CASSEDTSGNTIYF. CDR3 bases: TGTGCCAGCAGCGAGGACACCTCTGGAAACACCATATATTTT. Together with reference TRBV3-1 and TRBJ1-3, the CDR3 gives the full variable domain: DTAVSQTPKYLVTQMGNDKSIKCEQNLGHDTMYWYKQDSKKFLKIMFSYNNKELIINETVPNRFSPKSPDKAHLNLHINSLELGDSAVYFCASSEDTSGNTIYFGEGSWLTVV.

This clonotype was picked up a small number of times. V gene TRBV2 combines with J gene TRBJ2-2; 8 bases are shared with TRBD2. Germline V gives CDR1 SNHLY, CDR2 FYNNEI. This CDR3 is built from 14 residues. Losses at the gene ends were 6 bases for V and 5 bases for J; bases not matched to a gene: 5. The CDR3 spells CASRRPGGTGELFF. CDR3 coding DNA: TGTGCCAGCAGGCGCCCGGGAGGGACCGGGGAGCTGTTTTTT.

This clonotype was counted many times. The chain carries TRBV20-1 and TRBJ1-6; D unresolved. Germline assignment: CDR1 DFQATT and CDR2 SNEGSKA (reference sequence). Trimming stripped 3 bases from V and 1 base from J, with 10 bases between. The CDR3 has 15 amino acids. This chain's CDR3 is CSASSPGSYNSPLHF. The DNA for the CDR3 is TGCAGTGCTAGTTCACCGGGATCCTATAATTCACCCCTCCACTTT.

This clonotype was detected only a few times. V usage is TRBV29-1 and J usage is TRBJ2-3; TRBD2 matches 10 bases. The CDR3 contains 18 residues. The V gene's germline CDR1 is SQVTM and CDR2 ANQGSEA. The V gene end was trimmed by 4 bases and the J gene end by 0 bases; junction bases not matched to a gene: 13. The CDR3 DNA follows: TGCAGCGTTGCGTGGCGGCTAGCGGGGGCCCATAGCACAGATACGCAGTATTTT. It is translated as CSVAWRLAGAHSTDTQYF.

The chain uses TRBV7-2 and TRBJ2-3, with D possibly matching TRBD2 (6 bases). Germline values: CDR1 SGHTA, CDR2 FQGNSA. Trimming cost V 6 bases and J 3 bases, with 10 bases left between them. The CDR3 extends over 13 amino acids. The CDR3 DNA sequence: TGTGCCAGCAGTTATCGGGGGACAGATACGCAGTATTTT. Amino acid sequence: CASSYRGTDTQYF.

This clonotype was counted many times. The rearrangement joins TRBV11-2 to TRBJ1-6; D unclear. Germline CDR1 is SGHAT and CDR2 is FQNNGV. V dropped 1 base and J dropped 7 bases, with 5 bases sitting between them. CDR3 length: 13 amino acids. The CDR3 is CASSLAVNSPLHF. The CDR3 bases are TGTGCCAGCAGCTTAGCCGTCAATTCACCCCTCCACTTT.